This T cell receptor (beta chain) is drawn from a study of T-cell reconstitution after alpha-beta-depleted transplantation in children. TCRbeta library preparation incorporated unique molecular identifiers. TCRdb redid the calling of the PCR reads with MiXCR, one entry per CDR3 protein. The sample consists of a few hundred thousand distinct CDR3 sequences, about 11% of them appearing once. The CDR3 consists of 17 residues. Germline trimming cut 1 base from V and 6 bases from J; bases unmatched to any gene: 11. This receptor was taken from a human donor who donated a stem cell graft to a child with acute myeloid leukemia. The chain links TRBV12-3 or TRBV12-4 to TRBJ2-3, with 9 bases identical to TRBD1. The sequenced sample was PBMCs from the stem cell graft donor, obtained from the stem cell graft. The CDR3 DNA follows: TGTGCCAGCAGTTTAGGGGGACAGGGACCCCTCCGGGATACGCAGTATTTT. This encodes CASSLGGQGPLRDTQYF.